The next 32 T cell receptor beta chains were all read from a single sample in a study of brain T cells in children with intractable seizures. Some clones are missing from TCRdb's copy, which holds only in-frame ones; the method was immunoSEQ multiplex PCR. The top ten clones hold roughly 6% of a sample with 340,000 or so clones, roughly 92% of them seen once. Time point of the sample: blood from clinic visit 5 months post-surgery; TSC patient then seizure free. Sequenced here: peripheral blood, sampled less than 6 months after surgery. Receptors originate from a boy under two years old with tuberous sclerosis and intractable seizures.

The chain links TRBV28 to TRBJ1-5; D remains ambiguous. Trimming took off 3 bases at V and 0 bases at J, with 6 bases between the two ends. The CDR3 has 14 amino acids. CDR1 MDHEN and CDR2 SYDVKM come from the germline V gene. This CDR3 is CASSFSHSNQPQHF. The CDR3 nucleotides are TGTGCCAGCAGTTTCTCCCATAGCAATCAGCCCCAGCATTTT.

This CDR3 is CASSEAPGIQETQYF. The CDR3 bases are TGTGCCAGCAGTGAAGCCCCGGGGATTCAAGAGACCCAGTACTTC. V and J are TRBV2 and TRBJ2-5, with a tentative D call TRBD2 (5 bases). This CDR3 is built from 15 residues. Trimming pared 0 bases from V and 2 bases from J, leaving 10 bases between. CDR1 and CDR2 (germline): SNHLY, FYNNEI.

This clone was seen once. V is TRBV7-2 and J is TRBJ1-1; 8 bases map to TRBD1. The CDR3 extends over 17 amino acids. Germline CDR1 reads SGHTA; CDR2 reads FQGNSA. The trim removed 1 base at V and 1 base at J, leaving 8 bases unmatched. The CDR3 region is CASSLGDRGVQNTEAFF. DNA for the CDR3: TGTGCCAGCAGCTTAGGTGACAGGGGTGTCCAGAACACTGAAGCTTTCTTT.

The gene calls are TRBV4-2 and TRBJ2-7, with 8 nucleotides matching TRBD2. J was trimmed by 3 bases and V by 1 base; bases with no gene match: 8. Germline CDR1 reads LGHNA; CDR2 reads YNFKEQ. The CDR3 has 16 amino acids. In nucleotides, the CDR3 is TGTGCCAGCAGCCAAGGCCCGGGAAGCGGGAGCTACGAGCAGTACTTC. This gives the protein CASSQGPGSGSYEQYF.

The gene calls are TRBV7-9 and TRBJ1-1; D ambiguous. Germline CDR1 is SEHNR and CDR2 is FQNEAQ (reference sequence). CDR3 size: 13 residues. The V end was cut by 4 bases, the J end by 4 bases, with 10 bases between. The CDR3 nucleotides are TGTGCCAGCAGCTCATCAGCCCCCACTGAAGCTTTCTTT. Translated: CASSSSAPTEAFF. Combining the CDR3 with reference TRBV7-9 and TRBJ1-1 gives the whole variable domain DTGVSQNPRHKITKRGQNVTFRCDPISEHNRLYWYRQTLGQGPEFLTYFQNEAQLEKSRLLSDRFSAERPKGSFSTLEIQRTEQGDSAMYLCASSSSAPTEAFFGQGTRLTVV.

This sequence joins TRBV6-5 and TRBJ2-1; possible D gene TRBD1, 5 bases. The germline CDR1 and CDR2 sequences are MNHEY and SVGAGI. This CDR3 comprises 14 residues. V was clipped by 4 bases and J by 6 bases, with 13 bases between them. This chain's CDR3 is CASSLEKGANEQFF. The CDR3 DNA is TGTGCCAGCAGTTTAGAAAAAGGGGCCAATGAGCAGTTCTTC.

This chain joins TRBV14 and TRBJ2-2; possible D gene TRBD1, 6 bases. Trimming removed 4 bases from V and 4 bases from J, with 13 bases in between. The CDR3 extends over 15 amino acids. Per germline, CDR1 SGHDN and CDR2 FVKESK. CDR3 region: CASSRQGWVTGELFF. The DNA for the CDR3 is TGTGCCAGCAGCCGGCAGGGGTGGGTCACCGGGGAGCTGTTTTTT. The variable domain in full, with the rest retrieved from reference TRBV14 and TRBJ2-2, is EAGVTQFPSHSVIEKGQTVTLRCDPISGHDNLYWYRRVMGKEIKFLLHFVKESKQDESGMPNNRFLAERTGGTYSTLKVQPAELEDSGVYFCASSRQGWVTGELFFGEGSRLTVL.

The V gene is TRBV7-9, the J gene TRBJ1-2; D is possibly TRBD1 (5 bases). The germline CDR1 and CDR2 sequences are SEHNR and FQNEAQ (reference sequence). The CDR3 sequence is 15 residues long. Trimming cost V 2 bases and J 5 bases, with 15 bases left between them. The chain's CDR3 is CASSLSGAPRYGYTF. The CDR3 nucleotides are TGTGCCAGCAGCTTATCTGGGGCCCCCAGGTATGGCTACACCTTC.

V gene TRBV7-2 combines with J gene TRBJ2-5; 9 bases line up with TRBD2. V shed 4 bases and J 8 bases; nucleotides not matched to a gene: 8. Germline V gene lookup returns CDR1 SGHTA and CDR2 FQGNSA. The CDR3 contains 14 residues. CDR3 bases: TGTGCCAGCAGCTCCCGAGAGCGGGGGGAAACCCAGTACTTC. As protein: CASSSRERGETQYF. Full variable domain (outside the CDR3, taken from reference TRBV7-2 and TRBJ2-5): GAGVSQSPSNKVTEKGKDVELRCDPISGHTALYWYRQSLGQGLEFLIYFQGNSAPDKSGLPSDRFSAERTGGSVSTLTIQRTQQEDSAVYLCASSSRERGETQYFGPGTRLLVL.

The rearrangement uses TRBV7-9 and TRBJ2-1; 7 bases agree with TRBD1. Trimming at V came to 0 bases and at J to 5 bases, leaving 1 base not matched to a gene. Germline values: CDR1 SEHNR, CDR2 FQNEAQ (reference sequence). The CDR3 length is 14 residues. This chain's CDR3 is CASSLADRDNEQFF. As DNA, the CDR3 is TGTGCCAGCAGCTTAGCCGACAGGGACAATGAGCAGTTCTTC.

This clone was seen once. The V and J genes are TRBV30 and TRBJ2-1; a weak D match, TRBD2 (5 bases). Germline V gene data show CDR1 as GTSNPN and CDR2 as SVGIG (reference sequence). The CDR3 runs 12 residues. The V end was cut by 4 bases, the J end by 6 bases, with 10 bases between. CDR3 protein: CAWTFGVNEQFF. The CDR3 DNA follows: TGTGCCTGGACCTTCGGGGTCAATGAGCAGTTCTTC.

The CDR3 nucleotides are TGCGCCAGCAGCTTGGGGGCCCTAGCGGGAGATCAAGATACGCAGTATTTT. This codes for CASSLGALAGDQDTQYF. The V gene is TRBV5-1, the J gene TRBJ2-3, with TRBD2 matching over 10 bases. Germline V CDR1 and CDR2: SGHRS, YFSETQ. The CDR3 has 17 amino acids. The V segment lost 0 bases and the J segment 5 bases; nucleotides outside the gene matches: 9. Drawing the rest from reference TRBV5-1 and TRBJ2-3, the complete variable domain is KAGVTQTPRYLIKTRGQQVTLSCSPISGHRSVSWYQQTPGQGLQFLFEYFSETQRNKGNFPGRFSGRQFSNSRSEMNVSTLELGDSALYLCASSLGALAGDQDTQYFGPGTRLTVL.

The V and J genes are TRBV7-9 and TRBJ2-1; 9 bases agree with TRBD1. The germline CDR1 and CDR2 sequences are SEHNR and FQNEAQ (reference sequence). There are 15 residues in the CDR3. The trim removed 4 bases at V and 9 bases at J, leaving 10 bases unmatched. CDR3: CASSSTTGTGFEQFF. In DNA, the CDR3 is TGTGCCAGCAGCTCAACGACCGGGACAGGGTTTGAGCAGTTCTTC.

CDR3 sequence reads: CASSYSGPQGYNEQFF. The CDR3 DNA reads as TGTGCCAGCAGTTACTCGGGGCCTCAGGGGTACAATGAGCAGTTCTTC. The chain carries TRBV6-5 and TRBJ2-1, with D possibly being TRBD1 (6 bases). There are 16 residues in the CDR3. Germline-derived CDR1 and CDR2 are MNHEY and SVGAGI. Trimming pared 0 bases from V and 4 bases from J, leaving 13 bases between.

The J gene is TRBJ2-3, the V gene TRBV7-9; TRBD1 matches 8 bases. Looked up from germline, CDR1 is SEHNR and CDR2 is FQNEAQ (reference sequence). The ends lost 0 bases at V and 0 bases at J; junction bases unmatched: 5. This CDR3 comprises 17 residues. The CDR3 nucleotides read TGTGCCAGCAGCTTAGCGTTGGGGACAGGCAGCACAGATACGCAGTATTTT. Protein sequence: CASSLALGTGSTDTQYF.

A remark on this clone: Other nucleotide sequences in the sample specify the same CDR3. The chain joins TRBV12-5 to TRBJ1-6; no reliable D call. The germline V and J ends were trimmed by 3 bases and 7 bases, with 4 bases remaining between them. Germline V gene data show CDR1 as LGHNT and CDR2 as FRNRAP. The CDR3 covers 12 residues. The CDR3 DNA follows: TGTGCTAGTGGTTTAGGGAATTCACCCCTCCACTTT. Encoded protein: CASGLGNSPLHF.

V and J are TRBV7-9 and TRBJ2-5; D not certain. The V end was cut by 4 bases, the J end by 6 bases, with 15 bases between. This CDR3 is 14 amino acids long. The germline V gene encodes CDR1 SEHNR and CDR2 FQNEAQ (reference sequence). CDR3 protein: CASSSTSSKQTQYF. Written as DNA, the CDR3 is TGTGCCAGCAGCTCTACTTCTTCAAAGCAGACCCAGTACTTC.

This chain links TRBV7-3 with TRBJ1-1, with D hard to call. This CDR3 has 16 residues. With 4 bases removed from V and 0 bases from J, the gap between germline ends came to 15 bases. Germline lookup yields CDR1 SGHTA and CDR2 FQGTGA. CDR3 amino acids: CASSYLAETLNTEAFF. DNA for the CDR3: TGTGCCAGCAGCTATCTGGCCGAGACACTGAACACTGAAGCTTTCTTT.

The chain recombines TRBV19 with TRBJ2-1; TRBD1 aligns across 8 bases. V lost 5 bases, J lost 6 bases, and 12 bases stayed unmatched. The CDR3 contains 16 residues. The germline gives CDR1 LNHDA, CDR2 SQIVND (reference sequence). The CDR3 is CASSAGQGSGLNEQFF. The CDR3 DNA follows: TGTGCCAGTAGTGCCGGACAGGGCTCGGGCCTCAATGAGCAGTTCTTC. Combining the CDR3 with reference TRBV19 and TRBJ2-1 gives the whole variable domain DGGITQSPKYLFRKEGQNVTLSCEQNLNHDAMYWYRQDPGQGLRLIYYSQIVNDFQKGDIAEGYSVSREKKESFPLTVTSAQKNPTAFYLCASSAGQGSGLNEQFFGPGTRLTVL.

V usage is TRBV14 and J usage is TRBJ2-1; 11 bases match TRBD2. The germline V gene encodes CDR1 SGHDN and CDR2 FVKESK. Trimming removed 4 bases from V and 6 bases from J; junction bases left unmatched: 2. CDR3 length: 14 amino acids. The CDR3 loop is CASSRGLAANEQFF. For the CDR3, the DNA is TGTGCCAGCAGCCGGGGACTAGCGGCCAATGAGCAGTTCTTC.

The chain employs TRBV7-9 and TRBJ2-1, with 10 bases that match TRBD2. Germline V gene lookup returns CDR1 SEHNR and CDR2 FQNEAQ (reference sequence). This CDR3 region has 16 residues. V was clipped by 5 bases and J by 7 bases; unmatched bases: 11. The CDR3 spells CASSARLAGGRNEQFF. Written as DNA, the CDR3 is TGTGCCAGCAGCGCGCGACTAGCGGGCGGAAGGAATGAGCAGTTCTTC.

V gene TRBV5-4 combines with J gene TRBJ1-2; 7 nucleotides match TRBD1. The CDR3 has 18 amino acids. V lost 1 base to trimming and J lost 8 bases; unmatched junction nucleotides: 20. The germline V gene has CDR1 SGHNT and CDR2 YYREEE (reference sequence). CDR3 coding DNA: TGTGCCAGCAGCTTGTTAGGGTATCGAACCCAGGACAGGTACGGCTACACCTTC. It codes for CASSLLGYRTQDRYGYTF.

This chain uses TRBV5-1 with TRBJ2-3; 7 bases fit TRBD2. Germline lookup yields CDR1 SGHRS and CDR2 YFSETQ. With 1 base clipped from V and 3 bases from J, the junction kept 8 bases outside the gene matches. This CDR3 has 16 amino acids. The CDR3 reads CASSLPGLQRTDTQYF. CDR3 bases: TGCGCCAGCAGCTTGCCGGGACTACAAAGGACAGATACGCAGTATTTT.

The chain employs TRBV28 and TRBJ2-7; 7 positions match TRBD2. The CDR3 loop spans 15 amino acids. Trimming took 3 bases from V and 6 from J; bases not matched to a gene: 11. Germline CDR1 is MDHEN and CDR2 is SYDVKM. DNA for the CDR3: TGTGCCAGCAGTTTCCGATCGGGGGGAAGTAGCGAGCAGTACTTC. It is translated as CASSFRSGGSSEQYF.

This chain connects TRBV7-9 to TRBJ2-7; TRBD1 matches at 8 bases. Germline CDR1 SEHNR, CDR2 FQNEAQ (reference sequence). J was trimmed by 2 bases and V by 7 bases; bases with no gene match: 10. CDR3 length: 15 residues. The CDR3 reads CASMTGGQGPYEQYF. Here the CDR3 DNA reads TGTGCCAGCATGACCGGCGGACAGGGTCCCTACGAGCAGTACTTC. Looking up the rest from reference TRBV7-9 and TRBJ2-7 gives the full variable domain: DTGVSQNPRHKITKRGQNVTFRCDPISEHNRLYWYRQTLGQGPEFLTYFQNEAQLEKSRLLSDRFSAERPKGSFSTLEIQRTEQGDSAMYLCASMTGGQGPYEQYFGPGTRLTVT.

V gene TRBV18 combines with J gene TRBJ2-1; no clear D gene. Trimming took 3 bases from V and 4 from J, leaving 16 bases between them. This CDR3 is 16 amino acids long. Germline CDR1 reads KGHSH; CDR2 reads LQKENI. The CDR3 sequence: CASSPTADTPYNEQFF. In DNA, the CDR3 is TGTGCCAGCTCACCGACTGCCGACACCCCGTACAATGAGCAGTTCTTC.

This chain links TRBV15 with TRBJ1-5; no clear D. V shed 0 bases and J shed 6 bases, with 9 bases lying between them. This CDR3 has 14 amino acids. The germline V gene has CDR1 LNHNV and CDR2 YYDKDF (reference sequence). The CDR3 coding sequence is TGTGCCACCAGCAGAGATCTGACCAGTCAGCCCCAGCATTTT. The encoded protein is CATSRDLTSQPQHF.

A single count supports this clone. CDR3 DNA sequence: TGTGCCAGTAGGCAACCAAACTCTCCTGAACCTGGGGCCAACGTCCTGACTTTC. Translating gives CASRQPNSPEPGANVLTF. The gene calls are TRBV19 and TRBJ2-6; D not resolved. The CDR3 covers 18 residues. The ends were cut back, 6 bases at V and 2 bases at J, with 20 bases in the middle. CDR1 LNHDA and CDR2 SQIVND come from the germline V gene (reference sequence).

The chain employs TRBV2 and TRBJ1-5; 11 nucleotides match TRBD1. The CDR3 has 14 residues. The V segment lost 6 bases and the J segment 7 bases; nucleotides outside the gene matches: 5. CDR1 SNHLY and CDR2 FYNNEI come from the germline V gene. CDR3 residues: CASRDRGRGQPQHF. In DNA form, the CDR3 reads TGTGCCAGCAGGGACAGGGGGCGAGGGCAGCCCCAGCATTTT.

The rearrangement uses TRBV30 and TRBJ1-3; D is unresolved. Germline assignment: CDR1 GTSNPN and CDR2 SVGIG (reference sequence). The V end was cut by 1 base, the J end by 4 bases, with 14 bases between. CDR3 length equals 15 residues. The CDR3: CAWSAGLGSGNTIYF. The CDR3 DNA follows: TGTGCCTGGAGTGCAGGATTAGGCAGCGGAAACACCATATATTTT. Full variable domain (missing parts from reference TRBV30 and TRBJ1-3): SQTIHQWPATLVQPVGSPLSLECTVEGTSNPNLYWYRQAAGRGLQLLFYSVGIGQISSEVPQNLSASRPQDRQFILSSKKLLLSDSGFYLCAWSAGLGSGNTIYFGEGSWLTVV.

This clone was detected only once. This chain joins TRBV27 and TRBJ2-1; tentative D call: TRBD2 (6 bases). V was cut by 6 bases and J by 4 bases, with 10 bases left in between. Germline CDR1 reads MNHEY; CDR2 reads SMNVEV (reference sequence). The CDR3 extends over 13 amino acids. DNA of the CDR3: TGTGCCAGCAGGGAGGGGAGATACAATGAGCAGTTCTTC. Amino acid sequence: CASREGRYNEQFF.

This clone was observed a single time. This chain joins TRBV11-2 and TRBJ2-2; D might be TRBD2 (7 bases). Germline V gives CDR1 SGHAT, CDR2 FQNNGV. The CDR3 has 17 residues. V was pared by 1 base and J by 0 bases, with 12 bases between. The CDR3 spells CASSLGGGGANTGELFF. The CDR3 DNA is TGTGCCAGCAGCTTAGGGGGGGGCGGCGCGAACACCGGGGAGCTGTTTTTT. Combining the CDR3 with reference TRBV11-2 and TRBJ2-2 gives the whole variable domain EAGVAQSPRYKIIEKRQSVAFWCNPISGHATLYWYQQILGQGPKLLIQFQNNGVVDDSQLPKDRFSAERLKGVDSTLKIQPAKLEDSAVYLCASSLGGGGANTGELFFGEGSRLTVL.